Presented here are 6 T cell receptor beta chains from one specimen sequenced in a study of T cell responses to AZD1222 COVID-19 vaccine (dated by TCRdb to about 2021). Receptors were amplified or captured by the immunoSEQ multiplex PCR assay. In its TCRdb copy, this immuneACCESS table keeps in-frame sequences only and misses some clones. Where compared with another copy, unresolved V genes explain less than half of these, and the others have no known cause. The sample contains approximately 150,000 clones, around 92% of them found a single time. The top ten clonotypes cover around 0.9% of the sample. The sample's time point label, in plain terms: baseline before first vaccination. Sequencing was performed on peripheral blood, taken on day 0 of AZD1222 vaccination. All receptors come from an adult in good health.

The chain links TRBV5-1 to TRBJ2-6; D perhaps matches TRBD1 (6 bases). The CDR3 is 17 amino acids. V lost 2 bases and J 0 bases, leaving 12 bases between the germline ends. Germline-derived CDR1 and CDR2 are SGHRS and YFSETQ. The CDR3 spells CASSLSGTNSGANVLTF. The CDR3 bases are TGCGCCAGCAGCTTATCCGGGACAAACTCTGGGGCCAACGTCCTGACTTTC.

This chain connects TRBV3-1 (or the pseudogene TRBV3-2) to TRBJ1-6; D is unclear. V was pared by 1 base and J by 6 bases, with 4 bases between. Germline V gene data show CDR1 as LGHDT and CDR2 as YNNKEL (reference sequence). CDR3 length: 13 residues. Written as DNA, the CDR3 is TGTGCCAGCAGCCAAGCTGGTAATTCACCCCTCCACTTT. It translates to CASSQAGNSPLHF.

The V gene is TRBV9, the J gene TRBJ2-7; 9 bases align to TRBD2. V was pared by 0 bases and J by 4 bases, with 5 bases of the junction left unmatched. This CDR3 contains 15 residues. Germline V CDR1 and CDR2: SGDLS, YYNGEE. The CDR3 sequence: CASSVGAGGLYEQYF. CDR3 coding DNA: TGTGCCAGCAGCGTAGGCGCGGGGGGGCTTTACGAGCAGTACTTC.

The rearrangement links TRBV14 to TRBJ2-3, with no clear D. The CDR3 extends over 13 amino acids. Germline-derived CDR1 and CDR2 are SGHDN and FVKESK. V was trimmed by 0 bases and J by 2 bases, leaving 3 bases between them. The CDR3, as DNA: TGTGCCAGCAGCCAAGATTACACAGATACGCAGTATTTT. Amino acids: CASSQDYTDTQYF. Full variable domain (remainder filled in from reference TRBV14 and TRBJ2-3): EAGVTQFPSHSVIEKGQTVTLRCDPISGHDNLYWYRRVMGKEIKFLLHFVKESKQDESGMPNNRFLAERTGGTYSTLKVQPAELEDSGVYFCASSQDYTDTQYFGPGTRLTVL.

The rearrangement links TRBV4-1 to TRBJ2-7, with D perhaps matching TRBD1 (5 bases). Trimming took 0 bases from V and 5 from J, leaving 14 bases between them. The CDR3 is 15 residues long. Germline V CDR1 and CDR2: MGHRA, YSYEKL. The CDR3 bases are TGCGCCAGCAGCCAAGATAGAAACAGGCCGGACGAGCAGTACTTC. Amino acid sequence: CASSQDRNRPDEQYF.

This clone was seen just once. The chain has TRBV6-5 and TRBJ2-7, with D perhaps being TRBD1 or TRBD2 (6 bases each). V was clipped by 7 bases and J by 2 bases, with 12 bases between them. Germline V gene lookup returns CDR1 MNHEY and CDR2 SVGAGI. The CDR3 sequence is 13 residues long. CDR3 sequence (DNA): TGTGCCAGCACTCGGGGGCTAACCTACGAGCAGTACTTC. Translated, it gives CASTRGLTYEQYF.